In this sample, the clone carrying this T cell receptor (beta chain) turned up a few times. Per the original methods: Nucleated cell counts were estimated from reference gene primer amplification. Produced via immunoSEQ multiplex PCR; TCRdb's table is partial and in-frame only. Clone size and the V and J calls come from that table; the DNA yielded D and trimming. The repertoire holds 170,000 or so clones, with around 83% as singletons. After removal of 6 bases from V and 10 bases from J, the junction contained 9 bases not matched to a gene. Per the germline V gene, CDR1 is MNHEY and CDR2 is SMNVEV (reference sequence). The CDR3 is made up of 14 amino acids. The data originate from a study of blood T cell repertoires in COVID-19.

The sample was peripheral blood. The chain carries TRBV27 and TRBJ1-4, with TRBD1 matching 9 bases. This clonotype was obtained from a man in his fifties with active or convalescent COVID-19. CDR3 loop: CASRAGTGIGKLFF. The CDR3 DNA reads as TGTGCCAGCAGGGCCGGGACAGGGATTGGAAAACTGTTTTTT.